Listed here are 4 T cell receptor beta chains from one sample, sequenced in a study of breast tumors, draining lymph nodes, adjacent tissues (dated by TCRdb to the mid-2010s). The library was produced with multiplex PCR. TCRdb lists the instrument as Illumina HiSeq 2000. Through fastp at Q25 and MiXCR, TCRdb rebuilt clones from the public reads, retaining in-frame beta chains. Rows with one shared CDR3 protein collapse into an entry with the most common genes and DNA. The sample records about 180,000 distinct CDR3 sequences, roughly a third of which are singletons. 4% to 5.5% of the sample goes to the ten largest clones. The axillary draining lymph nodes of breast cancer patients were the source of the lymph node samples. The sequenced material came from axillary lymph node tissue. The origin of the receptors is a female donor with breast cancer. Some clones in this sample may be carry-over from other donors' samples.

Many counts were recorded for this clonotype. V gene TRBV12-3 or TRBV12-4 combines with J gene TRBJ2-3; 7 positions agree with TRBD1. This CDR3 spans 14 amino acids. V lost 7 bases and J lost 7; bases outside the gene matches: 11. The CDR3 reads CASNTATGMHTQYF. As DNA, the CDR3 is TGTGCCAGCAATACCGCGACAGGGATGCATACGCAGTATTTT.

This clonotype was seen at least ten times. The rearrangement joins TRBV7-2 to TRBJ2-7, with 14 bases aligning to TRBD2. CDR1 and CDR2 from the germline V gene are SGHTA and FQGNSA. V dropped 5 bases and J dropped 8; count of bases not matched to a gene: 8. This CDR3 is 15 amino acids long. The CDR3 DNA follows: TGTGCCAGCAGCCCGCCGGGACTAGCGGGGGCCCAGCAGTACTTC. Its protein is CASSPPGLAGAQQYF.

V gene TRBV15 combines with J gene TRBJ2-1; D uncertain. The CDR3 runs 15 residues. Trimming stripped 10 bases from V and 2 bases from J, with 18 bases between. The germline V gene has CDR1 LNHNV and CDR2 YYDKDF (reference sequence). The CDR3 DNA reads TGTGCCAGCAGTGACCACAGTGGCCCCTACAATGAGCAGTTCTTC. Translating gives CASSDHSGPYNEQFF.

V is TRBV7-2 and J is TRBJ1-3; D gene uncertain. The CDR3 consists of 16 residues. V shed 3 bases and J shed 4 bases, with 16 bases lying between them. Per germline, CDR1 SGHTA and CDR2 FQGNSA. The CDR3 region has the DNA TGTGCCAGCAGCTTTGACATTGGTCTGACCGGAAACACCATATATTTT. It codes for CASSFDIGLTGNTIYF.